This TCR beta chain appears in the sequencing data of a study of T cell repertoires in cytomegalovirus infection. Study-wide background: CMV epitopes, recently identified HLA-C-restricted and well-studied HLA-B-restricted, were used. It can be stated that public TCR beta signatures indicated CMV infection as well as a matching HLA type.

This clonotype came up many times. Its cognate antigen is unknown. In TCRdb, the reads were re-called with MiXCR into one record per CDR3 protein. The sample has some 900,000 distinct CDR3 sequences, roughly 33% seen once. The J segment lost 1 base and the V segment lost 1 base, leaving 5 bases of the junction unmatched. The CDR3 spans 17 residues. CDR1 SGHVS and CDR2 FQNEAQ come from the germline V gene. Study-level points and caveats: What dominated the ex vivo response were HLA-C-restricted CMV-specific TCR beta clonotypes.

Here the sequenced sample was cultured CD8+ T cells from PBMCs, taken from culture after CMV antigen stimulation. This chain joins TRBV7-8 and TRBJ2-2; 8 nucleotides align to TRBD2. The clonotype was recovered from a human donor in good health (CMV status not recorded). Some clones in this sample may be carry-over from other donors' samples. For the CDR3, the DNA is TGTGCCAGCAGCTTAGGTAGTAGCGGGGTGAACACCGGGGAGCTGTTTTTT. Its translation is CASSLGSSGVNTGELFF.